Shown below are 5 T cell receptor beta chains from a single sample sequenced in a study of shared clonotypes between healthy human individuals. Measured with immunoSEQ multiplex PCR; TCRdb has only the in-frame clones, and not every one. The table shows approximately 2.1 million clones, with about 92% occurring only once. The sample taken for sequencing was naive CD4+ T cells from PBMCs. Subset indicated: CD45RA+ positively selected. These receptors all stem from a young man in good health. Some clones in this sample may be carry-over from other donors' samples.

About this clone itself: Within the sample, other DNA sequences also encode this same CDR3. V and J are TRBV7-9 and TRBJ2-5; tentatively, D is TRBD2 (5 bases). This CDR3 has 14 residues. The germline V gene encodes CDR1 SEHNR and CDR2 FQNEAQ (reference sequence). Trimming removed 5 bases from V and 0 bases from J, with 10 bases in between. This CDR3 is CASSLRRDQETQYF. CDR3 sequence (DNA): TGTGCCAGCAGCCTAAGGCGGGACCAAGAGACCCAGTACTTC.

The V and J genes are TRBV15 and TRBJ2-3, with 7 bases matching TRBD1. CDR1 is LNHNV and CDR2 is YYDKDF in the germline V gene (reference sequence). The CDR3 runs 22 residues. V lost 0 bases and J lost 0; bases outside the gene matches: 21. The CDR3 DNA reads as TGTGCCACCAGCAGAGATTTTTGGGGGACAGATTATAGACAGCTTAGCACAGATACGCAGTATTTT. Residues: CATSRDFWGTDYRQLSTDTQYF. The entire variable domain, with the rest obtained from reference TRBV15 and TRBJ2-3, is as follows: DAMVIQNPRYQVTQFGKPVTLSCSQTLNHNVMYWYQQKSSQAPKLLFHYYDKDFNNEADTPDNFQSRRPNTSFCFLDIRSPGLGDTAMYLCATSRDFWGTDYRQLSTDTQYFGPGTRLTVL.

The chain combines TRBV11-3 with TRBJ2-2; tentative D call: TRBD2 (5 bases). The germline V gene encodes CDR1 SGHNT and CDR2 YENEEA. V lost 0 bases, J lost 2 bases, and 16 bases lay in between. The CDR3 sequence is 18 residues long. CDR3 bases: TGTGCCAGCAGCTTAGATGGGATTGGGAGCACAAACACCGGGGAGCTGTTTTTT. This gives the protein CASSLDGIGSTNTGELFF.

This clone is a singleton in its sample. The chain joins TRBV2 to TRBJ2-1; 7 nucleotides line up with TRBD1. The CDR3 length is 14 residues. Trimming at V came to 8 bases and at J to 6 bases, leaving 10 bases not matched to a gene. CDR1 and CDR2 from the germline V gene are SNHLY and FYNNEI. The DNA for the CDR3 is TGTGCCAGCGGAGTGGACAGGCCTAGCAATGAGCAGTTCTTC. Protein: CASGVDRPSNEQFF.

This chain connects TRBV7-8 to TRBJ1-4; D gene unclear. This CDR3 has 15 residues. V was shortened by 4 bases and J by 8 bases, with 17 bases between the two germline ends. In germline, CDR1 is SGHVS, CDR2 FQNEAQ. In DNA, the CDR3 is TGTGCCAGCAGCTCAACCCCAGGTGAAGGCGAAAAACTGTTTTTT. Translating gives CASSSTPGEGEKLFF.